The clone carrying this T cell receptor (beta chain) came up a few times. Its antigen is unidentified. TCRdb itself ran the RT-PCR reads through MiXCR, one entry per CDR3 protein. This sample has roughly 570,000 distinct CDR3 sequences, with about 15% found just once. The data were taken from a study of response to subunit inactivated influenza vaccine. This CDR3 comprises 16 residues. Trimming took 0 bases from V and 3 from J, leaving 15 bases between them. The germline V gene encodes CDR1 LGHNA and CDR2 YSLEER. Study-wide results and limits: Seasonal influenza vaccination, on each occasion, was suggested by the authors to recruit few new T cells.

The chain is built from TRBV4-3 and TRBJ2-7, with D possibly matching TRBD1 (6 bases). This clonotype was sampled from a man over 45 who received an inactivated influenza vaccine. This sample comprised PBMCs from blood, obtained 11 to 12 days after vaccination. The CDR3 sequence: CASSQDLWKGVYEQYF. The DNA of the CDR3 is TGCGCCAGCAGCCAAGATCTATGGAAGGGGGTCTACGAGCAGTACTTC.